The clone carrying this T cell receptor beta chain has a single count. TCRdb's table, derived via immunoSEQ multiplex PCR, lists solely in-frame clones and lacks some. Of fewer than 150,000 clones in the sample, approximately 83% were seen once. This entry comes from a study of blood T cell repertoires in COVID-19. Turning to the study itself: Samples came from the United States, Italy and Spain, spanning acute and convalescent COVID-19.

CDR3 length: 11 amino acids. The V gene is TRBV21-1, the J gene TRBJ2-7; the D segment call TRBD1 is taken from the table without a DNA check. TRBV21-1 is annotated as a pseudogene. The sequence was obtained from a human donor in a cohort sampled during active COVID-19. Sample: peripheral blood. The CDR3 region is CASISRQEQYF. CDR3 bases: TGTGCCAGCATCTCAAGACAGGAGCAGTACTTC.